This TCR beta chain was profiled in a study of control samples from healthy donors and cancer patients. Trimming at V came to 6 bases and at J to 2 bases, leaving 7 bases not matched to a gene. Germline-derived CDR1 and CDR2 are SNHLY and FYNNEI. The CDR3 spans 16 residues. Some clones are missing from TCRdb's copy, which holds only in-frame ones; the method was immunoSEQ multiplex PCR. This table holds under 200,000 clones, 90% to 95% found once. This receptor was taken from a woman younger than 45 in good health. The gene calls are TRBV2 and TRBJ1-6; 7 nucleotides match TRBD1. The specimen was blood. As DNA, the CDR3 is TGTGCCAGCAGGGGACAGAGTAGTACCTATAATTCACCCCTCCACTTT. It encodes CASRGQSSTYNSPLHF.